This T cell receptor beta chain appears in the sequencing data of a study of CD8 T cells in ankylosing spondylitis. TCRdb reanalysed the 5' RACE reads using MiXCR and keeps one entry per CDR3 protein. The profile shows around 540,000 distinct CDR3 sequences, roughly 12% of them singletons. The study's findings and limits: A TCR beta motif of about 8 highly homologous variants seemed to mark ankylosing spondylitis blood.

This clonotype was detected ten times or more. Its antigen is as yet unknown. Germline trimming cut 2 bases from V and 6 bases from J; bases unmatched to any gene: 9. CDR3 length equals 16 residues. From germline, CDR1 is SGHRS and CDR2 YFSETQ. The chain is built from TRBV5-1 and TRBJ2-3, with 10 bases aligning to TRBD2. The sample consisted of blood, either unsorted or a sorted T cell fraction (not recorded which). The sequence was collected from a male donor with ankylosing spondylitis. The DNA for the CDR3 is TGCGCCAGCAGCTTCCAGACTAGCGGGCAAGGGGATACGCAGTATTTT. It translates to CASSFQTSGQGDTQYF.